This passage covers 22 T cell receptor beta chains from one sample sequenced in a study of molecular identifiers for immune sequencing clone quantification. TCRdb reanalysed the PCR reads using MiXCR and keeps one entry per CDR3 protein. The table has nearly 650,000 distinct CDR3 sequences, around 25% seen once. Sequencing was performed on naive CD8+ T cells from blood, with Jurkat cell RNA spiked in. Described subset: FACS-sorted CD8+CD4-CCR7+CD45RA+ naive T cells. These receptors all come from a human donor in good health. Some libraries in this study had Jurkat cell RNA spiked in.

This clonotype has just one count. This may be a read error, as it is one base from a much larger clone. The chain recombines TRBV12-3 or TRBV12-4 with TRBJ2-1, with a possible D match to TRBD1 (6 bases). The V and J ends lost 9 bases and 4 bases respectively, with 16 bases between them. The CDR3 spans 14 residues. This CDR3 reads CASPGPRGYNEQFF. As DNA, the CDR3 is TGTGCCAGTCCGGGCCCCAGGGGTTACAATGAGCAGTTCTTC.

The sample holds a few counts of this clonotype. The junction does not match germline at one end; this may be a read error. The V and J genes are TRBV4-1 and TRBJ2-5, with 7 bases lining up with TRBD1. Germline V lookup: CDR1 MGHRA, CDR2 YSYEKL. The CDR3 has 15 residues. CDR3 coding DNA: TGCGCCCGCAGCCAAGAACAGGGGCTGGCAGAGCCCCAGTACTTC. Protein: CARSQEQGLAEPQYF.

This chain connects TRBV30 to TRBJ1-1; 10 bases fit TRBD1. Germline V gene data show CDR1 as GTSNPN and CDR2 as SVGIG (reference sequence). After removal of 2 bases from V and 5 bases from J, the junction contained 5 bases not matched to a gene. The CDR3 is 14 residues long. Written as DNA, the CDR3 is TGTGCCTGGAGTACGGGACAGGGGCTAACTGAAGCTTTCTTT. Translated: CAWSTGQGLTEAFF.

The rearrangement links TRBV10-3 to TRBJ1-5; no clear D. Between the trimmed V and J ends, which lost 3 bases and 4 bases, there was a span of 13 bases. Looked up from germline, CDR1 is ENHRY and CDR2 is SYGVKD. CDR3 length equals 15 residues. This CDR3 reads CAISDPATPNQPQHF. CDR3 DNA: TGTGCCATCAGTGACCCGGCCACCCCGAATCAGCCCCAGCATTTT.

The sample holds many counts of this clonotype. The J gene is TRBJ2-3, the V gene TRBV9, with 9 bases fitting TRBD1. V was pared by 3 bases and J by 4 bases, with 6 bases of the junction left unmatched. The CDR3 has 15 amino acids. Germline values: CDR1 SGDLS, CDR2 YYNGEE. The CDR3 sequence: CASSEQGAYSDTQYF. CDR3 coding DNA: TGTGCCAGCAGCGAACAGGGGGCGTACTCAGATACGCAGTATTTT. The variable domain in full, completed from reference TRBV9 and TRBJ2-3, reads DSGVTQTPKHLITATGQRVTLRCSPRSGDLSVYWYQQSLDQGLQFLIQYYNGEERAKGNILERFSAQQFPDLHSELNLSSLELGDSALYFCASSEQGAYSDTQYFGPGTRLTVL.

The chain uses TRBV11-2 and TRBJ2-7; D tentatively fits TRBD1 or TRBD2 (5 bases each). CDR3 length: 15 residues. Germline V CDR1 and CDR2: SGHAT, FQNNGV. Trimming left V 4 bases short and J 4 bases short, with 17 bases between. Here the CDR3 reads CASSSHRDPLYEQYF. The CDR3 DNA reads as TGTGCCAGCAGCTCTCACCGGGACCCCTTGTACGAGCAGTACTTC.

The chain combines TRBV5-4 with TRBJ2-3; the match to TRBD2 covers 13 bases. The CDR3 runs 16 residues. Germline loops: CDR1 SGHNT, CDR2 YYREEE (reference sequence). J lost 2 bases, V lost 4 bases, and 4 bases had no gene match. Written as DNA, the CDR3 is TGTGCCAGCAGCCCGACTAGCGGGGGGCCCACAGATACGCAGTATTTT. It translates to CASSPTSGGPTDTQYF.

The CDR3 here is CASSGSGGDTDTQYF. CDR3 sequence (DNA): TGTGCCAGCAGCGGCAGCGGGGGGGACACAGATACGCAGTATTTT. This chain joins TRBV7-8 and TRBJ2-3, with 10 positions matching TRBD2. There are 15 residues in the CDR3. Germline trimming cut 5 bases from V and 2 bases from J; bases unmatched to any gene: 4. Per the germline V gene, CDR1 is SGHVS and CDR2 is FQNEAQ.

The J gene is TRBJ2-7, the V gene TRBV14, with D unclear. V was shortened by 1 base and J by 3 bases, with 7 bases between the two germline ends. The CDR3 extends over 13 amino acids. The germline CDR1 and CDR2 sequences are SGHDN and FVKESK. The CDR3 DNA sequence: TGTGCCAGCAGCCAAGTTACAGACTACGAGCAGTACTTC. It specifies CASSQVTDYEQYF.

This clonotype was observed many times. The rearrangement uses TRBV28 and TRBJ2-3, with 8 bases identical to TRBD2. There are 17 residues in the CDR3. Trimming cost V 6 bases and J 2 bases; bases outside gene matches: 13. Germline V gene data show CDR1 as MDHEN and CDR2 as SYDVKM. CDR3 sequence: CASSSHPTSEFTDTQYF. The CDR3 region has the DNA TGTGCCAGCAGCTCCCACCCGACTAGCGAATTCACAGATACGCAGTATTTT.

The chain joins TRBV24-1 to TRBJ2-2, with TRBD1 identical over 9 bases. Germline V gene lookup returns CDR1 KGHDR and CDR2 SFDVKD. V dropped 4 bases and J dropped 1; count of bases not matched to a gene: 3. The CDR3 covers 16 residues. CDR3 nucleotide sequence: TGTGCCACCAGTGACAAGGGACAGGGGAACACCGGGGAGCTGTTTTTT. This gives the protein CATSDKGQGNTGELFF.

The table lists this clonotype with a few counts. J is TRBJ2-7 and V is TRBV29-1, with 9 nucleotides matching TRBD1. Germline V CDR1 and CDR2: SQVTM, ANQGSEA. With V trimmed by 4 bases and J by 1 base, 14 bases remained unmatched. This CDR3 is built from 17 residues. CDR3 protein: CSVAGGTGTGYSYEQYF. In DNA form, the CDR3 reads TGCAGCGTTGCTGGCGGGACCGGGACAGGGTATTCCTACGAGCAGTACTTC.

This clonotype was found a few times. V usage is TRBV27 and J usage is TRBJ2-1, with D uncertain. V was pared by 6 bases and J by 7 bases, with 13 bases between. This CDR3 region has 13 residues. The germline V gene encodes CDR1 MNHEY and CDR2 SMNVEV (reference sequence). CDR3 residues: CASSLGKLNEQFF. In DNA, the CDR3 is TGTGCCAGCAGCCTCGGCAAATTAAATGAGCAGTTCTTC.

The CDR3 coding sequence is TGTGCCAGCAGCTTGTTGTGGGACCCAAAAGAGACCCAGTACTTC. It is translated as CASSLLWDPKETQYF. The genes are TRBV5-4 and TRBJ2-5; D may be TRBD1 or TRBD2 (5 bases each). Trimming took 1 base from V and 3 from J, leaving 13 bases between them. Germline-derived CDR1 and CDR2 are SGHNT and YYREEE (reference sequence). The CDR3 consists of 15 residues.

The chain uses TRBV15 and TRBJ2-1; D is perhaps TRBD1 (6 bases). The CDR3 runs 15 residues. CDR1 is LNHNV and CDR2 is YYDKDF in the germline V gene (reference sequence). The V end lost 1 base, the J end lost 8 bases, and 15 bases lay between the germline ends. CDR3 sequence (DNA): TGTGCCACCAGCAGAGTTCAGGGGAGTATTGATGAGCAGTTCTTC. Its translation: CATSRVQGSIDEQFF.

This clonotype was counted at least ten times. The CDR3 loop is CASSRDRGYEQYF. The CDR3, as DNA: TGTGCCAGCAGCCGGGACAGGGGGTACGAGCAGTACTTC. This sequence joins TRBV6-6 and TRBJ2-7; 11 bases are a match to TRBD1. V lost 6 bases, J lost 4 bases, and 2 bases stayed unmatched. This CDR3 region has 13 residues. Germline V CDR1 and CDR2: MNHNY, SVGAGI (reference sequence).

This clonotype was counted many times. CDR3 bases: TGTGCCAGCAGTCTAGGGGGGGGCGGAGGCTACACCTTC. The encoded protein is CASSLGGGGGYTF. The rearrangement uses TRBV27 and TRBJ1-2; maybe TRBD1 (6 bases). Trimming left V 5 bases short and J 8 bases short, with 15 bases between. Germline lookup yields CDR1 MNHEY and CDR2 SMNVEV (reference sequence). This CDR3 contains 13 residues.

The chain uses TRBV12-3 or TRBV12-4 and TRBJ2-1; D is unclear. With 2 bases removed from V and 2 bases from J, the gap between germline ends came to 10 bases. The CDR3 is 15 amino acids. CDR3: CASSLPEATYNEQFF. As DNA, the CDR3 is TGTGCCAGCAGTTTACCAGAGGCTACCTACAATGAGCAGTTCTTC.

This chain uses TRBV24-1 with TRBJ2-2; D is possibly TRBD1 (6 bases). The V gene lost 0 bases and the J gene lost 4 bases, with 8 bases spanning the gap. Per the germline V gene, CDR1 is KGHDR and CDR2 is SFDVKD. The CDR3 runs to 15 residues. CDR3 in DNA: TGTGCCACCAGTGATTTGCCAGGGGTCACCGGGGAGCTGTTTTTT. Its translation is CATSDLPGVTGELFF.

As for this clonotype: It may be a read error: a sequence one base away is much more abundant. The V call is TRBV4-1, the J call TRBJ2-1, with a weak D call TRBD2 (5 bases). CDR3 length: 16 residues. Per germline, CDR1 MGHRA and CDR2 YSYEKL. Here the CDR3 reads CASSQDGVLSVNEPFF. CDR3 bases: TGCGCCAGCAGCCAAGACGGGGTTTTATCTGTTAATGAGCCGTTCTTC.

The chain combines TRBV12-3 or TRBV12-4 with TRBJ2-7; 9 bases align to TRBD1. The V gene end was trimmed by 3 bases and the J gene end by 7 bases; junction bases not matched to a gene: 7. The CDR3 has 14 residues. The CDR3 nucleotides read TGTGCCAGCAGTTTCGGACAGGGGAATAGGGAGCAGTACTTC. Amino acids: CASSFGQGNREQYF.

For this clonotype: The junction departs from germline at one end; a sequencing error may be responsible. This chain joins TRBV27 and TRBJ2-7; tentative D call: TRBD2 (5 bases). The CDR3 is made up of 11 amino acids. The germline V gene has CDR1 MNHEY and CDR2 SMNVEV (reference sequence). The CDR3 reads CAVELVYGQYF. In DNA, the CDR3 is TGTGCCGTCGAACTAGTTTACGGGCAGTACTTC.